The 18 T cell receptor beta chains below were found in one sample sequenced in a study of monozygotic twins with inflammatory bowel disease. TCRdb reprocessed the 5' RACE reads and reports one entry per CDR3 protein, with no DNA. The repertoire shows 200,000 to 250,000 distinct CDR3 sequences; the top ten hold approximately 1.6%. Specimen: blood. The receptors derive from a human donor with ulcerative colitis or Crohn's disease, or a healthy co-twin of an affected twin (not recorded which).

The chain has TRBV29-1 and TRBJ1-1. Looked up from germline, CDR1 is SQVTM and CDR2 is ANQGSEA. This CDR3 contains 11 residues. CDR3 residues: CSVEDRAEAFF. Drawing the rest from reference TRBV29-1 and TRBJ1-1, the complete variable domain is SAVISQKPSRDICQRGTSLTIQCQVDSQVTMMFWYRQQPGQSLTLIATANQGSEATYESGFVIDKFPISRPNLTFSTLTVSNMSPEDSSIYLCSVEDRAEAFFGQGTRLTVV.

The rearrangement links TRBV6-6 to TRBJ1-5. In germline, CDR1 is MNHNY, CDR2 SVGAGI (reference sequence). CDR3 length: 13 residues. The CDR3 region is CASSYGEDQPQHF.

The rearrangement joins TRBV5-5 to TRBJ2-7; TCRdb calls TRBD1, which cannot be checked without DNA. The V gene's germline CDR1 is SGHKS and CDR2 YYEKEE (reference sequence). The CDR3 loop spans 14 amino acids. CDR3 sequence reads: CASSITGAAYEQYF.

The rearrangement joins TRBV7-2 to TRBJ1-1; the TCRdb D gene call, TRBD1, has no DNA to confirm it. Germline values: CDR1 SGHTA, CDR2 FQGNSA. This CDR3 comprises 15 residues. CDR3: CASSWAPRGGTEAFF. Full variable domain (missing parts from reference TRBV7-2 and TRBJ1-1): GAGVSQSPSNKVTEKGKDVELRCDPISGHTALYWYRQSLGQGLEFLIYFQGNSAPDKSGLPSDRFSAERTGGSVSTLTIQRTQQEDSAVYLCASSWAPRGGTEAFFGQGTRLTVV.

The rearrangement joins TRBV11-2 to TRBJ2-7; TCRdb selects TRBD1, and the lack of DNA leaves this call unchecked. The CDR3 is made up of 15 amino acids. Germline V gives CDR1 SGHAT, CDR2 FQNNGV. CDR3 sequence: CASSQSRDDSYEQYF.

This rearrangement joins TRBV5-6 to TRBJ2-5; TCRdb names TRBD2, which stays unverified in the absence of DNA. This CDR3 has 15 residues. From germline, CDR1 is SGHDT and CDR2 YYEEEE. The CDR3 sequence: CASSQSGRPQETQYF.

The J gene is TRBJ2-1, the V gene TRBV2. CDR3 length: 15 amino acids. From germline, CDR1 is SNHLY and CDR2 FYNNEI. The CDR3 spells CASSEDRSSYNEQFF.

V gene TRBV6-1 combines with J gene TRBJ2-3; the TCRdb call, TRBD2, lacks DNA for checking. The CDR3 has 15 amino acids. Per the germline V gene, CDR1 is MNHNS and CDR2 is SASEGT. The chain's CDR3 is CASSFRLAGSDTQYF.

The V call is TRBV5-1, the J call TRBJ2-7; no DNA is available, so the TRBD1 call from TCRdb remains unchecked. The CDR3 contains 16 residues. Germline loops: CDR1 SGHRS, CDR2 YFSETQ. The CDR3 loop reads CASSLAAGQPTYEQYF.

The rearrangement joins TRBV29-1 to TRBJ1-2; TCRdb names TRBD1, which stays unverified in the absence of DNA. The CDR3 covers 12 residues. CDR1 SQVTM and CDR2 ANQGSEA come from the germline V gene. The CDR3 loop is CSVAQEWYGYTF. The full variable domain, with the rest looked up from reference TRBV29-1 and TRBJ1-2, is SAVISQKPSRDICQRGTSLTIQCQVDSQVTMMFWYRQQPGQSLTLIATANQGSEATYESGFVIDKFPISRPNLTFSTLTVSNMSPEDSSIYLCSVAQEWYGYTFGSGTRLTVV.

V is TRBV11-2 and J is TRBJ2-7; TCRdb designates TRBD2, a call that cannot be tested without DNA. In germline, CDR1 is SGHAT, CDR2 FQNNGV. The CDR3 is made up of 14 amino acids. The CDR3 protein is CATKGQRGPYEQYF.

The rearrangement joins TRBV10-3 to TRBJ2-4. CDR1 and CDR2 (germline): ENHRY, SYGVKD. CDR3 length equals 16 residues. CDR3: CAISESGGIAKNIQYF.

V usage is TRBV7-2 and J usage is TRBJ1-4; TCRdb's assignment of TRBD1 cannot be checked, as there is no DNA. The CDR3 is 15 residues long. Germline CDR1 is SGHTA and CDR2 is FQGNSA. CDR3 loop: CASSLLGQGGEKLFF. The entire variable domain, with the rest obtained from reference TRBV7-2 and TRBJ1-4, is as follows: GAGVSQSPSNKVTEKGKDVELRCDPISGHTALYWYRQSLGQGLEFLIYFQGNSAPDKSGLPSDRFSAERTGGSVSTLTIQRTQQEDSAVYLCASSLLGQGGEKLFFGSGTQLSVL.

The chain couples TRBV5-1 to TRBJ1-2; the D call from TCRdb, TRBD1, cannot be confirmed without DNA. This CDR3 comprises 15 residues. CDR1 is SGHRS, CDR2 YFSETQ, per germline. Here the CDR3 reads CASSLTGVAFYGYTF.

The chain has TRBV7-2 and TRBJ2-7; the D gene TCRdb calls, TRBD1, cannot be checked with no DNA. This CDR3 is built from 14 residues. Germline V CDR1 and CDR2: SGHTA, FQGNSA. CDR3 region: CASSPQGSYHEQYF.

The chain has TRBV18 and TRBJ2-7; TCRdb's D gene call, TRBD1, goes unchecked for lack of DNA. Germline assignment: CDR1 KGHSH and CDR2 LQKENI. This CDR3 spans 15 amino acids. The CDR3 sequence: CASSPPGRGPYEQYF.

V is TRBV2 and J is TRBJ2-6; TCRdb indicates TRBD2, and absent DNA this call remains unverified. The CDR3 totals 17 residues. The germline V gene has CDR1 SNHLY and CDR2 FYNNEI. Here the CDR3 reads CASSEWDSLAGANVLTF.

The J gene is TRBJ2-1, the V gene TRBV27; lacking DNA, the TRBD2 call made by TCRdb goes unchecked. CDR1 is MNHEY, CDR2 SMNVEV, per germline (reference sequence). This CDR3 is built from 12 residues. CDR3 protein: CASSLGGGEPFF.